Detailed here is one T cell receptor beta chain. This record comes from a study of T-cell reconstitution after alpha-beta-depleted transplantation in children. Unique molecular identifiers featured in how the TCRbeta library was prepared. TCRdb recomputed calls from the PCR reads with MiXCR, one row per CDR3 protein. Of 400,000 to 500,000 distinct CDR3 sequences detected, approximately 10% appear once; the ten largest clones hold approximately 5%. The V gene end was trimmed by 7 bases and the J gene end by 8 bases; junction bases not matched to a gene: 11. The CDR3 runs to 16 residues. In germline, CDR1 is SNHLY, CDR2 FYNNEI.

The starting material was PBMCs from the stem cell graft donor, obtained from the stem cell graft. The TCR comes from a human donor who donated a stem cell graft to a child with acute myeloid leukemia. The chain carries TRBV2 and TRBJ2-1, with 13 bases identical to TRBD2. CDR3 amino acids: CASTSGGTSGNDEQFF. CDR3 in DNA: TGTGCCAGCACTAGCGGCGGGACTAGCGGGAACGATGAGCAGTTCTTC. The variable domain in full, completed from reference TRBV2 and TRBJ2-1, reads EPEVTQTPSHQVTQMGQEVILRCVPISNHLYFYWYRQILGQKVEFLVSFYNNEISEKSEIFDDQFSVERPDGSNFTLKIRSTKLEDSAMYFCASTSGGTSGNDEQFFGPGTRLTVL.